Listed below are T cell receptor beta chains from one sample, sequenced in a study of T cell responses to AZD1222 COVID-19 vaccine. Profiling relied on immunoSEQ multiplex PCR, and the TCRdb table lists in-frame clones only, not all of them. This table holds some 130,000 clones, 80% to 90% found once. Sequenced material: peripheral blood, taken 28 days after the second AZD1222 dose. These receptors all stem from an adult who received the AZD1222 COVID-19 vaccine. CDR3s include the opening cysteine and the closing phenylalanine or tryptophan. Fields, in order: J gene, D gene, V gene, clone size, CDR3 protein, CDR3 DNA. The D gene is left open where the match is weak. Where a row states a size, it is once, few, many or the class of an expanded clone; other rows omit it.

TRBJ1-3,TRBD1,TRBV12-3/TRBV12-4,.,CASSGDRGNTIYF,TGTGCCAGCAGTGGGGACAGGGGAAACACCATATATTTT
TRBJ1-1,.,TRBV7-2,once,CASSLNGGSNTEAFF,TGTGCCAGCAGCTTGAATGGGGGATCAAACACTGAAGCTTTCTTT
TRBJ2-3,.,TRBV3-1/TRBV3-2,.,CASSQGIGSTDTQYF,TGTGCCAGCAGCCAAGGCATCGGATCGACAGATACGCAGTATTTT
TRBJ1-1,.,TRBV6-6,.,CASSWEAMNTEAFF,TGTGCCAGCAGTTGGGAGGCCATGAACACTGAAGCTTTCTTT
TRBJ2-2,.,TRBV3-1/TRBV3-2,.,CASSRTGFANTGELFF,TGTGCCAGCAGCCGTACAGGGTTCGCGAACACCGGGGAGCTGTTTTTT
TRBJ2-3,TRBD2,TRBV15,.,CATSRDQGLEDTQYF,TGTGCCACCAGCAGAGATCAGGGACTAGAGGATACGCAGTATTTT
TRBJ2-5,TRBD2,TRBV5-1,.,CASSPGLAGGRGETQYF,TGCGCCAGCAGCCCAGGACTAGCGGGAGGCCGGGGGGAGACCCAGTACTTC
TRBJ1-1,TRBD1,TRBV28,.,CASSLSGGGTEAFF,TGTGCCAGCAGTTTATCAGGGGGGGGCACTGAAGCTTTCTTT
TRBJ2-7,TRBD1,TRBV19,.,CASSPQGAGEQYF,TGTGCCAGTAGTCCTCAGGGGGCTGGCGAGCAGTACTTC
TRBJ1-2,.,TRBV5-1,.,CASSLTGDGYGYTF,TGCGCCAGCAGCTTGACTGGGGATGGATATGGCTACACCTTC
TRBJ2-3,.,TRBV4-3,.,CASSQVPGLGGADTQYF,TGCGCCAGCAGCCAAGTCCCCGGACTGGGCGGGGCAGATACGCAGTATTTT
TRBJ1-1,.,TRBV19,.,CASRGGERNTEAFF,TGTGCCAGTAGAGGAGGGGAGCGAAACACTGAAGCTTTCTTT
TRBJ2-1,.,TRBV7-9,.,CASSLEGLPYNEQFF,TGTGCCAGCAGCTTAGAAGGACTACCCTACAATGAGCAGTTCTTC
TRBJ1-1,.,TRBV30,.,CAWSNWGGVTEAFF,TGTGCCTGGAGTAACTGGGGCGGAGTCACTGAAGCTTTCTTT
TRBJ1-2,.,TRBV6-5,.,CASSPDRTNYGYTF,TGTGCCAGCAGCCCAGACAGGACTAACTATGGCTACACCTTC
TRBJ1-5,.,TRBV6-1,.,CASSELGTQNQPQHF,TGTGCCAGCAGTGAGTTGGGGACACAGAATCAGCCCCAGCATTTT